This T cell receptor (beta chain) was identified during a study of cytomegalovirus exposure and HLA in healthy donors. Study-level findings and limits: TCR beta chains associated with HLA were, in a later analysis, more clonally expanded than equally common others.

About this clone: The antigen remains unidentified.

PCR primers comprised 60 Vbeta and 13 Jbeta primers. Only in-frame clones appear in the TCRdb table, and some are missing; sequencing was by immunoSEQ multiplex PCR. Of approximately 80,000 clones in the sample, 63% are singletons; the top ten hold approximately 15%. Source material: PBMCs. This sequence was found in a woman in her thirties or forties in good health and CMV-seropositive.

The CDR3 loop reads CAWETNSNQPQHF. The CDR3, as DNA: TGTGCCTGGGAAACTAATAGCAATCAGCCCCAGCATTTT. This chain connects TRBV30 to TRBJ1-5; no definite D call. V gave up 5 bases and J gave up 0 bases, with 8 bases separating them. The germline V gene encodes CDR1 GTSNPN and CDR2 SVGIG (reference sequence). This CDR3 contains 13 residues.